This is a list of T cell receptor beta chains from one sample in a study of CXCR3-negative and CXCR3-positive naive CD8 T cells. From its re-call of the 5' RACE reads, TCRdb lists each CDR3 protein once, without DNA. This repertoire comprises 35,000 to 55,000 distinct CDR3 sequences; its ten largest clones make up 2% to 2.5%. The sequenced sample was naive CXCR3- CD8+ T cells from blood. The source is a human donor in good health. Some clones in this sample may be carry-over from other donors' samples. Both conserved end residues are part of each CDR3. Each record gives: J gene, clone size, V gene, CDR3 protein. Some rows have no size entry. The others give once, few or many, or a class for an expanded clone.

j_call: TRBJ2-5; clone_size: .; v_call: TRBV21-1; cdr3_aa: CASSKQPTQEQTQYF
j_call: TRBJ2-7; clone_size: .; v_call: TRBV28; cdr3_aa: CASSLPSGRTNLVDEQYF
j_call: TRBJ2-1; clone_size: .; v_call: TRBV28; cdr3_aa: CATQTSGTSGRAFWYNEQFF
j_call: TRBJ2-2; clone_size: .; v_call: TRBV6-6; cdr3_aa: CASSYPTGGGTNTGELFF
j_call: TRBJ2-7; clone_size: medium-sized; v_call: TRBV7-2; cdr3_aa: CASSLALRGDEQYF
j_call: TRBJ1-5; clone_size: .; v_call: TRBV12-3/TRBV12-4; cdr3_aa: CASSLRASNQPQHF
j_call: TRBJ2-7; clone_size: .; v_call: TRBV7-9; cdr3_aa: CASSLISESYEQYF
j_call: TRBJ2-2; clone_size: .; v_call: TRBV5-5; cdr3_aa: CASILGEWWAGELFF
j_call: TRBJ2-1; clone_size: .; v_call: TRBV7-6; cdr3_aa: CASSLDSNNYNEQFF
j_call: TRBJ1-5; clone_size: .; v_call: TRBV15; cdr3_aa: CATSTGGNQPQHF
j_call: TRBJ1-2; clone_size: .; v_call: TRBV28; cdr3_aa: CASSPPGTGGADGYTF
j_call: TRBJ2-2; clone_size: .; v_call: TRBV29-1; cdr3_aa: CSVANTSGRAFTGELFF
j_call: TRBJ2-7; clone_size: .; v_call: TRBV29-1; cdr3_aa: CSVEEGSGGPYEQYF
j_call: TRBJ2-7; clone_size: .; v_call: TRBV23-1; cdr3_aa: CASSDRGRIIREQYF
j_call: TRBJ2-7; clone_size: .; v_call: TRBV28; cdr3_aa: CASSLSGTTYEQYF
j_call: TRBJ2-7; clone_size: .; v_call: TRBV6-2/TRBV6-3; cdr3_aa: CASSLGLPGEQYF
j_call: TRBJ1-1; clone_size: .; v_call: TRBV7-9; cdr3_aa: CASSPRVGQEGNTEAFF
j_call: TRBJ1-1; clone_size: .; v_call: TRBV2; cdr3_aa: CASSEGTGPLEAFF
j_call: TRBJ2-7; clone_size: .; v_call: TRBV20-1; cdr3_aa: CSARTSGGVHEQYF
j_call: TRBJ1-1; clone_size: .; v_call: TRBV4-3; cdr3_aa: CASSQDPSGEAFF
j_call: TRBJ1-1; clone_size: .; v_call: TRBV14; cdr3_aa: CASSQDSPEAFF
j_call: TRBJ2-1; clone_size: .; v_call: TRBV12-3/TRBV12-4; cdr3_aa: CASSLVGTNEQFF
j_call: TRBJ1-2; clone_size: .; v_call: TRBV14; cdr3_aa: CASSQVRLDREDGYTF
j_call: TRBJ2-7; clone_size: .; v_call: TRBV18; cdr3_aa: CASSGESYEQYF
j_call: TRBJ2-7; clone_size: .; v_call: TRBV20-1; cdr3_aa: CSARGVERRNSYEQYF
j_call: TRBJ2-7; clone_size: .; v_call: TRBV5-6; cdr3_aa: CASSPAGADEQYF
j_call: TRBJ2-1; clone_size: .; v_call: TRBV28; cdr3_aa: CASSLSDRVSLVNEQFF
j_call: TRBJ2-1; clone_size: .; v_call: TRBV29-1; cdr3_aa: CSAHVSGEQFF
j_call: TRBJ2-1; clone_size: .; v_call: TRBV29-1; cdr3_aa: CSADVAVYNEQFF
j_call: TRBJ2-7; clone_size: .; v_call: TRBV2; cdr3_aa: CASVRTGVLYEQYF
j_call: TRBJ1-6; clone_size: .; v_call: TRBV15; cdr3_aa: CATSDPQGIPLRSPLHF
j_call: TRBJ2-2; clone_size: .; v_call: TRBV9; cdr3_aa: CASRSGALNTGELFF
j_call: TRBJ2-7; clone_size: .; v_call: TRBV20-1; cdr3_aa: CSVIPASRYEQYF
j_call: TRBJ2-7; clone_size: .; v_call: TRBV29-1; cdr3_aa: CSVGTSGLYEQYF
j_call: TRBJ2-1; clone_size: .; v_call: TRBV28; cdr3_aa: CASSFTFGQGYNEQFF
j_call: TRBJ2-3; clone_size: .; v_call: TRBV7-9; cdr3_aa: CASSHEGLVVMNTQYF
j_call: TRBJ1-1; clone_size: .; v_call: TRBV27; cdr3_aa: CASTPTGVATEAFF
j_call: TRBJ2-3; clone_size: .; v_call: TRBV2; cdr3_aa: CASSNAGEEDTQYF
j_call: TRBJ1-2; clone_size: .; v_call: TRBV20-1; cdr3_aa: CSARRAEDYGYTF
j_call: TRBJ1-5; clone_size: .; v_call: TRBV28; cdr3_aa: CASSYPIRQPQHF
j_call: TRBJ2-7; clone_size: .; v_call: TRBV4-2; cdr3_aa: CASSHGNDRASDEQYF
j_call: TRBJ2-6; clone_size: .; v_call: TRBV11-2; cdr3_aa: CASSSRGSGANVLTF
j_call: TRBJ1-1; clone_size: .; v_call: TRBV7-9; cdr3_aa: CASSPKPGQAAFF
j_call: TRBJ2-7; clone_size: .; v_call: TRBV28; cdr3_aa: CASSLPGSAPEQYF
j_call: TRBJ2-1; clone_size: .; v_call: TRBV5-1; cdr3_aa: CASSSTSGGSYYNEQFF